Sequencing of this TCR beta chain was carried out in a study of post-analysis software for immune sequencing data. Germline V lookup: CDR1 MGHRA, CDR2 YSYEKL. The CDR3 sequence is 18 residues long. The germline V and J ends were trimmed by 4 bases and 3 bases, with 19 bases remaining between them. Notes on this clonotype: Its matching antigen is unknown.

Prepared libraries of TCR beta cDNA carried unique molecular identifiers. Via MiXCR, TCRdb re-called the PCR reads, giving one row per CDR3 protein. Among about 570,000 distinct CDR3 sequences listed, roughly 34% were seen once. Broader study findings: In patients, five or six TRBV segments were more frequent than in controls, with TRBV5-6, TRBV5-1 and TRBV20-1 among them.

The sequenced sample consisted of blood. The origin of this receptor is a girl aged 2-17 years with multiple sclerosis. The chain employs TRBV4-1 and TRBJ2-6; a possible D gene is TRBD1 (5 bases). CDR3 amino acids: CASSPSPGRQGGANVLTF. CDR3 DNA: TGCGCCAGCAGCCCCTCTCCTGGACGCCAGGGTGGGGCCAACGTCCTGACTTTC.